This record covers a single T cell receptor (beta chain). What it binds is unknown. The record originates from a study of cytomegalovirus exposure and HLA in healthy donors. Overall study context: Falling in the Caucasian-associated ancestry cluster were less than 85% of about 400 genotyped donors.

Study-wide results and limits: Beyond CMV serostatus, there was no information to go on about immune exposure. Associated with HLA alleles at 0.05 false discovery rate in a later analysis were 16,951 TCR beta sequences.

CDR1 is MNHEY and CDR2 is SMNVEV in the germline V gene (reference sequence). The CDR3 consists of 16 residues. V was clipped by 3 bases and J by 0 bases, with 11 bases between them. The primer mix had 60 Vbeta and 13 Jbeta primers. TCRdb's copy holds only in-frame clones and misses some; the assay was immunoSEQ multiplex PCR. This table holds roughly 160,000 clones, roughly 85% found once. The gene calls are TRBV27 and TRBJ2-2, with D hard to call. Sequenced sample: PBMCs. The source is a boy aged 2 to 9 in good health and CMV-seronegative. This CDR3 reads CASSLYSPANTGELFF. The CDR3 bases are TGTGCCAGCAGTTTGTACAGCCCGGCGAACACCGGGGAGCTGTTTTTT.